This paragraph covers one TCR beta chain sequence. Its cognate antigen is unknown. V dropped 0 bases and J dropped 10 bases, with 18 bases sitting between them. CDR3 length: 16 amino acids. Germline assignment: CDR1 LGHNA and CDR2 YSLEER. TCRdb's copy holds only in-frame clones and misses some; the assay was immunoSEQ multiplex PCR. This table holds about 2,500,000 clones, 85% to 95% found once. Donors, without exception, were Caucasian adults residing in Nashville, Tennessee. The entry originates in a study of shared clonotypes between healthy human individuals. Findings and limits, study-wide: Non-shared clonotypes were found to have lower generation probabilities than the clonotypes that were shared by all four of the sorted-subset donors. Naive CD4 clonotypes were shared across a handful of donors at roughly 5.5%.

This TCR came from a man aged 18 to 35 in good health. Specimen: naive CD4+ T cells sorted from blood. The sample's subset: CD45RA+ positively selected. The chain combines TRBV4-3 with TRBJ1-4; D not resolved. The CDR3 bases are TGCGCCAGCAGCCAAGATAGTTCCGGAGGAGGAGGAAAACTGTTTTTT. It specifies CASSQDSSGGGGKLFF.